Each of the 15 T cell receptor beta chains below was sequenced from the same sample in a study of cytomegalovirus exposure and HLA in healthy donors. Here immunoSEQ multiplex PCR was the method, and the copy in TCRdb shows in-frame clones only, minus some. The sample holds 160,000 or so clones, roughly 83% seen once. What was sequenced was PBMCs. The source of these receptors is a young man in good health and CMV-seropositive.

V and J are TRBV19 and TRBJ2-5; TRBD2 aligns across 7 bases. The germline CDR1 and CDR2 sequences are LNHDA and SQIVND (reference sequence). J was trimmed by 2 bases and V by 7 bases; bases with no gene match: 7. The CDR3 contains 14 residues. CDR3: CASKETAGQETQYF. CDR3 nucleotides: TGTGCCAGTAAGGAAACAGCGGGGCAAGAGACCCAGTACTTC.

V gene TRBV7-6 combines with J gene TRBJ2-2; 9 nucleotides match TRBD1. V dropped 2 bases and J dropped 6; count of bases not matched to a gene: 7. This CDR3 spans 16 amino acids. Germline V gene sequence: CDR1 SGHVS, CDR2 FNYEAQ. CDR3 in amino acids: CASSLRQGGLSGELFF. The CDR3 bases are TGTGCCAGCAGCTTAAGACAGGGGGGCCTTTCCGGGGAGCTGTTTTTT.

The rearrangement joins TRBV28 to TRBJ1-4, with a tentative D call TRBD1 (5 bases). The CDR3 is made up of 14 amino acids. The germline V gene has CDR1 MDHEN and CDR2 SYDVKM. The V and J ends lost 6 bases and 8 bases respectively, with 16 bases between them. Written as DNA, the CDR3 is TGTGCCAGCAGACCAGCAGGGTCGCGAGAAAAACTGTTTTTT. It is translated as CASRPAGSREKLFF.

The chain carries TRBV4-3 and TRBJ1-4, with 7 bases identical to TRBD1. Trimming cost V 0 bases and J 7 bases; bases outside gene matches: 11. Germline V gene lookup returns CDR1 LGHNA and CDR2 YSLEER. CDR3 length: 17 amino acids. CDR3 sequence (DNA): TGCGCCAGCAGCCAAGAACCGGCGGCCAGGGGGGTTGAAAAACTGTTTTTT. Residues: CASSQEPAARGVEKLFF.

CDR3 sequence (DNA): TGCGCCAGCATCCCCCGTCGGGGGTCCGATAGCAATCAGCCCCAGCATTTT. Protein: CASIPRRGSDSNQPQHF. This rearrangement joins TRBV10-1 to TRBJ1-5; possible D gene TRBD1, 5 bases. The germline gives CDR1 WNHNN, CDR2 SYGVQD (reference sequence). V lost 7 bases and J 0 bases, leaving 19 bases between the germline ends. The CDR3 is 17 residues long.

The J gene is TRBJ1-3, the V gene TRBV5-1; 7 bases map to TRBD1. Germline-derived CDR1 and CDR2 are SGHRS and YFSETQ. The V and J ends lost 4 bases and 4 bases, in that order; junction bases with no gene match: 5. This CDR3 spans 14 amino acids. CDR3 DNA sequence: TGCGCCAGCAGCCCGGGACAGCAAGGAAACACCATATATTTT. It encodes CASSPGQQGNTIYF.

This clone was observed a handful of times. This rearrangement joins TRBV7-9 to TRBJ1-4; the D gene is possibly TRBD1 (5 bases). The CDR3 sequence is 14 residues long. The V end was cut by 7 bases, the J end by 1 base, with 10 bases between. CDR1 is SEHNR, CDR2 FQNEAQ, per germline (reference sequence). The CDR3 loop is CASTSDRTNEKLFF. The CDR3 DNA is TGTGCCAGCACCTCTGACAGAACTAATGAAAAACTGTTTTTT. Full variable domain (outside the CDR3, taken from reference TRBV7-9 and TRBJ1-4): DTGVSQNPRHKITKRGQNVTFRCDPISEHNRLYWYRQTLGQGPEFLTYFQNEAQLEKSRLLSDRFSAERPKGSFSTLEIQRTEQGDSAMYLCASTSDRTNEKLFFGSGTQLSVL.

The chain is built from TRBV7-2 and TRBJ2-3, with 7 positions matching TRBD2. This CDR3 has 16 residues. Germline V gene sequence: CDR1 SGHTA, CDR2 FQGNSA. V was clipped by 1 base and J by 2 bases; unmatched bases: 6. CDR3 sequence (DNA): TGTGCCAGCAGCTTAGGGGTTAGCGGGCCCACAGATACGCAGTATTTT. It yields the protein CASSLGVSGPTDTQYF.

This chain connects TRBV2 to TRBJ2-5; unclear D gene. V gave up 7 bases and J gave up 4 bases, with 10 bases separating them. Germline CDR1 is SNHLY and CDR2 is FYNNEI. This CDR3 spans 12 amino acids. CDR3 in DNA: TGTGCCAGCATGGAACTATCAGAGACCCAGTACTTC. This codes for CASMELSETQYF.

The chain recombines TRBV7-6 with TRBJ1-6, with a possible D match to TRBD1 (5 bases). CDR1 SGHVS and CDR2 FNYEAQ come from the germline V gene. The V end lost 1 base, the J end lost 7 bases, and 8 bases lay between the germline ends. There are 14 residues in the CDR3. In DNA form, the CDR3 reads TGTGCCAGCAGCTTAGGCAGGGTGAATTCACCCCTCCACTTT. This codes for CASSLGRVNSPLHF. Full variable domain (missing parts from reference TRBV7-6 and TRBJ1-6): GAGVSQSPRYKVTKRGQDVALRCDPISGHVSLYWYRQALGQGPEFLTYFNYEAQQDKSGLPNDRFSAERPEGSISTLTIQRTEQRDSAMYRCASSLGRVNSPLHFGNGTRLTVT.

This clone was seen only once. The rearrangement joins TRBV19 to TRBJ1-4, with D possibly TRBD1 on 5 matching bases. From germline, CDR1 is LNHDA and CDR2 SQIVND (reference sequence). The CDR3 loop spans 16 amino acids. Trimming stripped 3 bases from V and 0 bases from J, with 11 bases between. CDR3 loop: CASSMTVTTTNEKLFF. The CDR3 DNA sequence: TGTGCCAGTAGTATGACAGTAACCACAACTAATGAAAAACTGTTTTTT.

The genes are TRBV5-1 and TRBJ2-1; possible D gene TRBD2, 6 bases. CDR3 length equals 16 residues. Trimming removed 3 bases from V and 4 bases from J, with 17 bases in between. The germline CDR1 and CDR2 sequences are SGHRS and YFSETQ. DNA of the CDR3: TGCGCCAGCAGCTCCCCCGGTGAAGGGAGGTACAATGAGCAGTTCTTC. As protein: CASSSPGEGRYNEQFF.

This chain uses TRBV7-3 with TRBJ1-2, with D possibly TRBD1 on 6 matching bases. This CDR3 region has 15 residues. Germline V CDR1 and CDR2: SGHTA, FQGTGA. V was shortened by 2 bases and J by 6 bases, with 16 bases between the two germline ends. DNA for the CDR3: TGTGCCAGCAGCTTACTTGGTACAGGGCGGGATGGCTACACCTTC. Translation: CASSLLGTGRDGYTF.

The chain couples TRBV7-9 to TRBJ1-3; D is unresolved. Trimming pared 3 bases from V and 3 bases from J, leaving 6 bases between. The CDR3 extends over 13 amino acids. Germline V gives CDR1 SEHNR, CDR2 FQNEAQ (reference sequence). CDR3: CASSFGFGNTIYF. The CDR3, as DNA: TGTGCCAGCAGCTTCGGGTTTGGAAACACCATATATTTT.

The rearrangement uses TRBV7-8 and TRBJ1-4; perhaps TRBD1 as D (5 bases). Germline CDR1 and CDR2: SGHVS and FQNEAQ. Trimming left V 4 bases short and J 4 bases short, with 16 bases between. The CDR3 length is 16 residues. CDR3 protein: CASSSGVGGFNEKLFF. Written as DNA, the CDR3 is TGTGCCAGCAGCTCGGGGGTCGGGGGTTTTAATGAAAAACTGTTTTTT.